This TCR beta chain was identified in a study of T cell changes during pregnancy in multiple sclerosis. Looked up from germline, CDR1 is SGHDT and CDR2 is YYEEEE. The CDR3 has 11 amino acids. Trimming stripped 3 bases from V and 3 bases from J, with 3 bases between. Produced via immunoSEQ multiplex PCR; TCRdb's table is partial and in-frame only. Altogether roughly 40,000 clones are present, about 93% being singletons, with the ten largest covering 0.35% to 0.45%. This clonotype was obtained from a female donor with multiple sclerosis, enrolled in a pregnancy study. This specimen was CD4+ T cells from peripheral blood mononuclear cells, taken in the third trimester of pregnancy. The chain has TRBV5-6 and TRBJ1-2, with D unresolved. CDR3 nucleotides: TGTGCCAGCAGCTCCGACTATGGCTACACCTTC. Translation: CASSSDYGYTF.